The 27 T cell receptor beta chains in this list originate from one sample, sequenced in a study of metastatic and nonmetastatic thyroid tumors. TCRdb used MiXCR to call clones anew from the PCR reads. In the table there are 30,000 to 45,000 clones, about 25% of which are singletons. The entire patient cohort was treatment-naive prior to thyroid surgery. Material: blood. The receptors stem from a female donor with papillary thyroid cancer or a benign thyroid nodule (not recorded which). Some clones in this sample may be carry-over from other donors' samples.

This clone was recorded at least ten times. J is TRBJ2-3 and V is TRBV7-9; D uncertain. The V end was cut by 1 base, the J end by 3 bases, with 8 bases between. CDR1 is SEHNR, CDR2 FQNEAQ, per germline (reference sequence). The CDR3 is made up of 14 amino acids. CDR3 sequence (DNA): TGTGCCAGCAGCTTAGATTGGGAAACAGATACGCAGTATTTT. Amino acid sequence: CASSLDWETDTQYF. The full variable domain, its missing parts supplied by reference TRBV7-9 and TRBJ2-3, is DTGVSQNPRHKITKRGQNVTFRCDPISEHNRLYWYRQTLGQGPEFLTYFQNEAQLEKSRLLSDRFSAERPKGSFSTLEIQRTEQGDSAMYLCASSLDWETDTQYFGPGTRLTVL.

The V gene is TRBV5-4, the J gene TRBJ2-1; a weak D match, TRBD1 (5 bases). The V and J ends lost 0 bases and 8 bases respectively, with 15 bases between them. The CDR3 has 15 amino acids. Germline V gene data show CDR1 as SGHNT and CDR2 as YYREEE (reference sequence). In DNA, the CDR3 is TGTGCCAGCAGCTTGGGGTCGAGGCAGGGCGATGAGCAGTTCTTC. Protein: CASSLGSRQGDEQFF.

This clone was seen many times. This chain links TRBV7-9 with TRBJ2-3, with D uncertain. The germline gives CDR1 SEHNR, CDR2 FQNEAQ (reference sequence). CDR3 length equals 16 residues. Deletions cut 4 bases from V and 0 bases from J, with 14 bases between. The CDR3 region is CASSYASLLSTDTQYF. CDR3 coding DNA: TGTGCCAGCAGCTACGCGAGCTTACTTAGCACAGATACGCAGTATTTT.

V is TRBV20-1 and J is TRBJ2-7; 7 bases match TRBD2. The CDR3 runs to 16 residues. Trimming took 0 bases from V and 4 from J; bases not matched to a gene: 12. Germline V gene lookup returns CDR1 DFQATT and CDR2 SNEGSKA (reference sequence). The CDR3 loop is CSARDVGGGPSYEQYF. The CDR3, as DNA: TGCAGTGCTAGAGATGTTGGGGGAGGGCCGTCGTACGAGCAGTACTTC.

This clone was seen only a few times. The chain links TRBV28 to TRBJ1-2; D ambiguous. V lost 7 bases to trimming and J lost 8 bases, with 20 bases between them. The germline CDR1 and CDR2 sequences are MDHEN and SYDVKM. The CDR3 totals 14 residues. The CDR3 DNA reads TGTGCCAGCACCCCAGTAGGGAGCACTGTGGGCTACACCTTC. It yields the protein CASTPVGSTVGYTF.

This clone was detected many times. The CDR3 protein is CASRSSGGDQETQYF. Here the CDR3 DNA reads TGTGCCAGTCGTTCGAGCGGGGGGGACCAAGAGACCCAGTACTTC. The J gene is TRBJ2-5, the V gene TRBV19; 10 bases align to TRBD2. The CDR3 runs to 15 residues. Per germline, CDR1 LNHDA and CDR2 SQIVND (reference sequence). Trimming removed 8 bases from V and 0 bases from J; junction bases left unmatched: 6.

The chain couples TRBV7-2 to TRBJ2-1; 9 bases match TRBD2. The V gene's germline CDR1 is SGHTA and CDR2 FQGNSA. The CDR3 covers 15 residues. With 5 bases clipped from V and 9 bases from J, the junction kept 11 bases outside the gene matches. DNA for the CDR3: TGTGCCAGCAGCCTTAGCGGGAGTGCGGGGGTTGAGCAGTTCTTC. It specifies CASSLSGSAGVEQFF.

This clone came up many times. The J gene is TRBJ2-7, the V gene TRBV6-1; D ambiguous. V was pared by 2 bases and J by 7 bases, with 6 bases between. This CDR3 is 11 amino acids long. Germline-derived CDR1 and CDR2 are MNHNS and SASEGT. For the CDR3, the DNA is TGTGCCAGCAGTGAAACCCAAGAGCAGTACTTC. Its translation: CASSETQEQYF.

A few counts support this clone. A much larger clone differs by one base, so this may be a read error. The rearrangement joins TRBV6-1 to TRBJ2-7, with 9 bases lining up with TRBD2. The CDR3 totals 15 residues. Germline values: CDR1 MNHNS, CDR2 SASEGT. V gave up 5 bases and J gave up 7 bases; unmatched junction bases: 12. In DNA form, the CDR3 reads TGTGCCAGCAGTCGAATCCCTAGCGGGGCTACTGAGCAGTACTTC. Its protein is CASSRIPSGATEQYF.

The chain employs TRBV7-2 and TRBJ1-2; D uncertain. The CDR3 has 14 amino acids. The V end lost 1 base, the J end lost 5 bases, and 11 bases lay between the germline ends. Germline CDR1 reads SGHTA; CDR2 reads FQGNSA. CDR3 residues: CASSLDFGVYGYTF. The CDR3 DNA is TGTGCCAGCAGCTTAGATTTCGGGGTGTATGGCTACACCTTC.

This clone has a count of ten or more. CDR3 DNA sequence: TGCGCCAGCAGCCGGACGGACGCCAACTATGGCTACACCTTC. Encoded protein: CASSRTDANYGYTF. The chain carries TRBV5-1 and TRBJ1-2; D is undetermined. The germline V gene has CDR1 SGHRS and CDR2 YFSETQ. The CDR3 runs 14 residues. V shed 4 bases and J shed 2 bases, with 12 bases lying between them.

This clone was recorded a few times. This chain connects TRBV6-2 or TRBV6-3 to TRBJ2-7, with 9 nucleotides matching TRBD1. The CDR3 is 18 residues long. The ends lost 0 bases at V and 1 base at J; junction bases unmatched: 10. The germline CDR1 and CDR2 sequences are MNHEY and SVGEGT. The CDR3 DNA follows: TGTGCCAGCAGTTACTCAACCCCGGGACAGGGATGGTCCTACGAGCAGTACTTC. Its translation: CASSYSTPGQGWSYEQYF.

The chain couples TRBV4-1 to TRBJ1-6, with D unresolved. The CDR3 length is 14 residues. Germline-derived CDR1 and CDR2 are MGHRA and YSYEKL. V lost 1 base to trimming and J lost 7 bases, with 8 bases between them. This CDR3 reads CASSQAQENSPLHF. The CDR3 DNA sequence: TGCGCCAGCAGCCAAGCCCAGGAGAATTCACCCCTCCACTTT.

In its sample, this clone was seen a few times. This rearrangement joins TRBV28 to TRBJ2-2; TRBD2 matches 8 bases. CDR1 and CDR2 from the germline V gene are MDHEN and SYDVKM. The CDR3 extends over 16 amino acids. J lost 9 bases, V lost 6 bases, and 15 bases had no gene match. Here the CDR3 DNA reads TGTGCCAGCAGGGAAAGCGGGGGTCCCCGGGGCTGGGAGCTGTTTTTT. Amino acids: CASRESGGPRGWELFF.

This clone is judged medium-sized. CDR3 nucleotides: TGTGCCACCAGCGGCGGAACTACAGGGGGCTCTGGAAACACCATATATTTT. Amino acid sequence: CATSGGTTGGSGNTIYF. The gene calls are TRBV15 and TRBJ1-3; 8 bases map to TRBD1. The length of the CDR3 is 17 residues. V lost 5 bases, J lost 0 bases, and 9 bases stayed unmatched. Germline V gene lookup returns CDR1 LNHNV and CDR2 YYDKDF (reference sequence). The entire variable domain, with the rest obtained from reference TRBV15 and TRBJ1-3, is as follows: DAMVIQNPRYQVTQFGKPVTLSCSQTLNHNVMYWYQQKSSQAPKLLFHYYDKDFNNEADTPDNFQSRRPNTSFCFLDIRSPGLGDTAMYLCATSGGTTGGSGNTIYFGEGSWLTVV.

This clone was observed many times. The chain uses TRBV5-1 and TRBJ1-4; TRBD1 might be the D (6 bases). V was cut by 2 bases and J by 6 bases, with 11 bases left in between. Germline CDR1 is SGHRS and CDR2 is YFSETQ. There are 14 residues in the CDR3. The CDR3 sequence is CASSLQGTYEKLFF. CDR3 DNA sequence: TGCGCCAGCAGCTTACAGGGCACCTATGAAAAACTGTTTTTT.

This clone was seen at least ten times. The chain joins TRBV11-2 to TRBJ2-3; 12 bases map to TRBD2. This CDR3 is built from 16 residues. Germline CDR1 SGHAT, CDR2 FQNNGV. Trimming took 5 bases from V and 4 from J; bases not matched to a gene: 7. DNA of the CDR3: TGTGCCAGCAGCCAGACTAGCGGGAGCGTGGCAGATACGCAGTATTTT. Residues: CASSQTSGSVADTQYF. Combining the CDR3 with reference TRBV11-2 and TRBJ2-3 gives the whole variable domain EAGVAQSPRYKIIEKRQSVAFWCNPISGHATLYWYQQILGQGPKLLIQFQNNGVVDDSQLPKDRFSAERLKGVDSTLKIQPAKLEDSAVYLCASSQTSGSVADTQYFGPGTRLTVL.

The gene calls are TRBV20-1 and TRBJ1-3; 10 bases fit TRBD1. Trimming cost V 1 base and J 0 bases; bases outside gene matches: 3. CDR1 DFQATT and CDR2 SNEGSKA come from the germline V gene (reference sequence). This CDR3 is built from 16 residues. The CDR3: CSARGDRGLSGNTIYF. DNA for the CDR3: TGCAGTGCTAGAGGGGACAGGGGCCTCTCTGGAAACACCATATATTTT.

At least ten counts were recorded for this clone. The chain employs TRBV19 and TRBJ2-7, with 9 bases identical to TRBD2. The V and J ends lost 2 bases and 4 bases, in that order; junction bases with no gene match: 3. The CDR3 spans 14 residues. CDR1 and CDR2 from the germline V gene are LNHDA and SQIVND (reference sequence). The CDR3: CASSIPGLAYEQYF. CDR3 bases: TGTGCCAGTAGTATACCGGGACTAGCTTACGAGCAGTACTTC.

The V gene is TRBV6-5, the J gene TRBJ1-2, with D possibly being TRBD1 (6 bases). CDR1 MNHEY and CDR2 SVGAGI come from the germline V gene. CDR3 length: 14 amino acids. V lost 0 bases to trimming and J lost 4 bases, with 9 bases between them. For the CDR3, the DNA is TGTGCCAGCAGTTACTCACCCAGGGGCTATGGCTACACCTTC. Protein sequence: CASSYSPRGYGYTF.

This clone has at least ten counts. The V and J genes are TRBV2 and TRBJ2-7, with 9 bases lining up with TRBD2. The CDR3 is 13 residues long. The junction had 6 bases not matched to a gene; V was cut back by 5 bases and J by 7 bases. Germline V gene lookup returns CDR1 SNHLY and CDR2 FYNNEI. DNA of the CDR3: TGTGCCAGCAGTCTCCCTCTAGCGGGAGAGCAGTACTTC. Amino acids: CASSLPLAGEQYF.

There are many counts of this clone. This chain links TRBV7-2 with TRBJ2-1; TRBD2 might be the D (6 bases). Looked up from germline, CDR1 is SGHTA and CDR2 is FQGNSA. This CDR3 comprises 14 residues. The V and J ends lost 6 bases and 7 bases respectively, with 16 bases between them. CDR3 amino acids: CASRLGGLGNEQFF. CDR3 DNA: TGTGCCAGCAGACTCGGAGGGCTGGGGAATGAGCAGTTCTTC. Supplemented by reference TRBV7-2 and TRBJ2-1, the full variable domain reads GAGVSQSPSNKVTEKGKDVELRCDPISGHTALYWYRQSLGQGLEFLIYFQGNSAPDKSGLPSDRFSAERTGGSVSTLTIQRTQQEDSAVYLCASRLGGLGNEQFFGPGTRLTVL.

The table lists this clone with many counts. V is TRBV12-3 or TRBV12-4 and J is TRBJ2-1; 9 positions match TRBD1. V trimming: 3 bases; J trimming: 15 bases; junction bases outside the gene matches: 6. This CDR3 has 12 residues. The CDR3 DNA reads as TGTGCCAGCAGTTTGGCCGGGACAGGGTGGTTCTTC. Translated: CASSLAGTGWFF.

This chain links TRBV28 with TRBJ2-3, with D unresolved. Per the germline V gene, CDR1 is MDHEN and CDR2 is SYDVKM. Trimming took 8 bases from V and 7 from J, leaving 13 bases between them. The CDR3 is 12 residues long. The CDR3 DNA sequence: TGTGCCAGCGCGTTAAGACCATATACGCAGTATTTT. Amino acids: CASALRPYTQYF.

This clone was detected many times. V is TRBV28 and J is TRBJ1-5; the D is unclear. Trimming cost V 4 bases and J 7 bases, with 14 bases left between them. This CDR3 has 14 amino acids. Germline assignment: CDR1 MDHEN and CDR2 SYDVKM. The CDR3 loop is CASSSYREGQPQHF. The CDR3 DNA reads as TGTGCCAGCAGTTCGTACCGAGAGGGACAGCCCCAGCATTTT.

The chain has TRBV3-1 and TRBJ2-1; D not certain. Trimming took off 4 bases at V and 9 bases at J, with 13 bases between the two ends. The CDR3 runs 13 residues. Per the germline V gene, CDR1 is LGHDT and CDR2 is YNNKEL (reference sequence). CDR3 protein: CASSPWKAGEQFF. As DNA, the CDR3 is TGTGCCAGCAGCCCCTGGAAGGCCGGTGAGCAGTTCTTC.

Judged by abundance, this clone is medium-sized. Germline and junction disagree at one end, which may indicate a read error. The V gene is TRBV6-2 or TRBV6-3, the J gene TRBJ2-7, with TRBD2 matching over 8 bases. Germline CDR1 is MNHEY and CDR2 is SVGEGT. This CDR3 has 14 amino acids. The CDR3 DNA is TGTGCCAGCAGTTACTCCGGGGGGGCCTACGGGCAGTACTTC. Translation gives CASSYSGGAYGQYF.